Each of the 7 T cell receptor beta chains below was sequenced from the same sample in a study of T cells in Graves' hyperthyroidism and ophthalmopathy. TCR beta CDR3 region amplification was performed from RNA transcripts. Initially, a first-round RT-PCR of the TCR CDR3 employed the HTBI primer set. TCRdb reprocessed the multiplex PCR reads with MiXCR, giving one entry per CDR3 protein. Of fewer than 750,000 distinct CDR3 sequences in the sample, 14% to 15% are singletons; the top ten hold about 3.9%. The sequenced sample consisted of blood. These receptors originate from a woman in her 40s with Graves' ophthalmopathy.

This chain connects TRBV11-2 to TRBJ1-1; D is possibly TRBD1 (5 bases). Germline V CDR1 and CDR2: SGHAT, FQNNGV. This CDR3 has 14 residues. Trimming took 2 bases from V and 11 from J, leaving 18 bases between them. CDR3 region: CASSLNINRREAFF. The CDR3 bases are TGTGCCAGCAGCTTAAACATCAACCGCAGGGAGGCTTTCTTT. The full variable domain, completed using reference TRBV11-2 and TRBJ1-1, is EAGVAQSPRYKIIEKRQSVAFWCNPISGHATLYWYQQILGQGPKLLIQFQNNGVVDDSQLPKDRFSAERLKGVDSTLKIQPAKLEDSAVYLCASSLNINRREAFFGQGTRLTVV.

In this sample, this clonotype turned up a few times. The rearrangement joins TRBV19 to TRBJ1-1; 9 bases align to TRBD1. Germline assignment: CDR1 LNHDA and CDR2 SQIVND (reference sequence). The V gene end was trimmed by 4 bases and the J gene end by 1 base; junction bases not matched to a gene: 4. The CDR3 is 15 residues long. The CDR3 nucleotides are TGTGCCAGTAGTACCCAGGACAGGGGGAACACTGAAGCTTTCTTT. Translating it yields CASSTQDRGNTEAFF.

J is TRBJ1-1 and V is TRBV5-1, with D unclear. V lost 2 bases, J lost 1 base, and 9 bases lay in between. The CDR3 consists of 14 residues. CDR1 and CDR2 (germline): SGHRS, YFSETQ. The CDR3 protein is CASSLSVTNTEAFF. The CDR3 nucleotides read TGCGCCAGCAGCTTATCGGTGACGAACACTGAAGCTTTCTTT.

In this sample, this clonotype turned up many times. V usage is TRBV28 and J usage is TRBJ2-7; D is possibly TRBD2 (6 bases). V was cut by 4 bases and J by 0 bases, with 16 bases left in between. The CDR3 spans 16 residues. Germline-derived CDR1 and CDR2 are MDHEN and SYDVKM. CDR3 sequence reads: CASSSLPGLNSYEQYF. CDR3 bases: TGTGCCAGCAGTTCGCTTCCGGGACTGAACTCCTACGAGCAGTACTTC.

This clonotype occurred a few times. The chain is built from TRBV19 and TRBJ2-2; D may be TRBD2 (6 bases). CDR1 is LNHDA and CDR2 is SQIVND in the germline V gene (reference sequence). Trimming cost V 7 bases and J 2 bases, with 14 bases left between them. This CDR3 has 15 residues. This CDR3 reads CASTTGLGNTGELFF. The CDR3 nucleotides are TGTGCCAGTACCACGGGACTGGGAAACACCGGGGAGCTGTTTTTT.

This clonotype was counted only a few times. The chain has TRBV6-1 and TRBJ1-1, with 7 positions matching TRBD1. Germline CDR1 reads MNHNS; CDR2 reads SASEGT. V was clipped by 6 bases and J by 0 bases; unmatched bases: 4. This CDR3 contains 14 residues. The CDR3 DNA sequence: TGTGCCAGCAGCCAGACAGGGTTGAACACTGAAGCTTTCTTT. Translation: CASSQTGLNTEAFF.

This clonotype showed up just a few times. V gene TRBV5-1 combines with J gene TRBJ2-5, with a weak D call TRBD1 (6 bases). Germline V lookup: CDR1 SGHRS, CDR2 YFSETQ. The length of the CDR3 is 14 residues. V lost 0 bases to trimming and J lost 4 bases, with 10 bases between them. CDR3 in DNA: TGCGCCAGCAGCTTGGACAGGGTTCGAGAGACCCAGTACTTC. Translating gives CASSLDRVRETQYF. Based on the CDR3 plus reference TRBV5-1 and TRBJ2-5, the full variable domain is KAGVTQTPRYLIKTRGQQVTLSCSPISGHRSVSWYQQTPGQGLQFLFEYFSETQRNKGNFPGRFSGRQFSNSRSEMNVSTLELGDSALYLCASSLDRVRETQYFGPGTRLLVL.